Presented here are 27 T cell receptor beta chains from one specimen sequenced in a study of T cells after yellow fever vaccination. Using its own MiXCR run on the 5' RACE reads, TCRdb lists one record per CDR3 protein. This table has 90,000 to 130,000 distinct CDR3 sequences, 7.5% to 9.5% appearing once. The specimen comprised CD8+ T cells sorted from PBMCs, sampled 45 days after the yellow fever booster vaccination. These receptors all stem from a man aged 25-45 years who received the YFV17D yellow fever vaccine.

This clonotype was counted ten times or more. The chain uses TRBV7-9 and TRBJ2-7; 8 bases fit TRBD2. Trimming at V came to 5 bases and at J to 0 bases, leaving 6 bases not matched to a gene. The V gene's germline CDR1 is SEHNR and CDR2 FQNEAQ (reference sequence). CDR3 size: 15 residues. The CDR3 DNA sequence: TGTGCCAGCAGCAAATACAGCGGGAGCTCCTACGAGCAGTACTTC. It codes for CASSKYSGSSYEQYF. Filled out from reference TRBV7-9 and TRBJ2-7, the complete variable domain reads DTGVSQNPRHKITKRGQNVTFRCDPISEHNRLYWYRQTLGQGPEFLTYFQNEAQLEKSRLLSDRFSAERPKGSFSTLEIQRTEQGDSAMYLCASSKYSGSSYEQYFGPGTRLTVT.

DNA of the CDR3: TGTGCCAGTACCCCCACTACGGACGAGCAGTACTTC. Its protein is CASTPTTDEQYF. The chain carries TRBV11-2 and TRBJ2-7; D unclear. The length of the CDR3 is 12 residues. Germline CDR1 reads SGHAT; CDR2 reads FQNNGV. V was shortened by 9 bases and J by 5 bases, with 14 bases between the two germline ends.

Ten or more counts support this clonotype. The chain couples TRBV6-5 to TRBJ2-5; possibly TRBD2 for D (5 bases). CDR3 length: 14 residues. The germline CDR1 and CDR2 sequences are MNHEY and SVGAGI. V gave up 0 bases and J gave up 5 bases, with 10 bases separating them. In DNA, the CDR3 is TGTGCCAGCAGTTACTCTTGGGAGTGGGAGACCCAGTACTTC. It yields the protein CASSYSWEWETQYF.

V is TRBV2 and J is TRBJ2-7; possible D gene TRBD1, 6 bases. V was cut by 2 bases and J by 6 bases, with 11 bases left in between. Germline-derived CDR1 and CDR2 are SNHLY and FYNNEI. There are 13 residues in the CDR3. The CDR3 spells CASSEFRGCEQYF. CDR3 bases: TGTGCCAGCAGTGAATTTAGGGGGTGCGAGCAGTACTTC.

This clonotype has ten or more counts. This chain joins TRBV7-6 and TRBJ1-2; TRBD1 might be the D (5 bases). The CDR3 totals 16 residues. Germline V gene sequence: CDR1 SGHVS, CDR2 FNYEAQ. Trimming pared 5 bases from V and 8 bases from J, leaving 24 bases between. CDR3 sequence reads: CASSLYRTSHKKGYTF. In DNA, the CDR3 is TGTGCCAGCAGCCTCTACCGGACATCCCACAAGAAGGGCTACACCTTC.

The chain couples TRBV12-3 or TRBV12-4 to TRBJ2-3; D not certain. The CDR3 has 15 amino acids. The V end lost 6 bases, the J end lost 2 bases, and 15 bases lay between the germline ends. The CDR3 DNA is TGTGCCAGCAGCTCTGGGTTGCCGGACACAGATACGCAGTATTTT. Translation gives CASSSGLPDTDTQYF.

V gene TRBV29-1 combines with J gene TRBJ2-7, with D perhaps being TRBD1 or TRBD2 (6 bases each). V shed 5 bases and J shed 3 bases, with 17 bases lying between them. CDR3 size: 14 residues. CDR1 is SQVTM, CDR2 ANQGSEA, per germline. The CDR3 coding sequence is TGCAGCGTTCGGAGGGGGTCCAACTACTACGAGCAGTACTTC. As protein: CSVRRGSNYYEQYF.

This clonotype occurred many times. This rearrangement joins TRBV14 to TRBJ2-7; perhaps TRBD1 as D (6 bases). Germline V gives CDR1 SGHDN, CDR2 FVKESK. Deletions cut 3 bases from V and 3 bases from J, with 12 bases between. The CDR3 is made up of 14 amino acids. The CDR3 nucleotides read TGTGCCAGCAGCCACGTGGGACACAACTACGAGCAGTACTTC. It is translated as CASSHVGHNYEQYF.

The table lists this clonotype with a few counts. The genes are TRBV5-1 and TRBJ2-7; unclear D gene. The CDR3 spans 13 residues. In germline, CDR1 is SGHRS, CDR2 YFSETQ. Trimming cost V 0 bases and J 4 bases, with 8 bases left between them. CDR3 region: CASSLAVEYEQYF. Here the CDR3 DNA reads TGCGCCAGCAGCTTGGCCGTTGAATACGAGCAGTACTTC.

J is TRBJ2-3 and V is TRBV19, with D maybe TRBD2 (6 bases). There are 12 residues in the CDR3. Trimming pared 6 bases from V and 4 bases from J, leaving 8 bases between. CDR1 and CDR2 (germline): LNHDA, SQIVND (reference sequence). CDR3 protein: CASRREADTQYF. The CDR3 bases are TGTGCCAGTAGGAGGGAGGCAGATACGCAGTATTTT.

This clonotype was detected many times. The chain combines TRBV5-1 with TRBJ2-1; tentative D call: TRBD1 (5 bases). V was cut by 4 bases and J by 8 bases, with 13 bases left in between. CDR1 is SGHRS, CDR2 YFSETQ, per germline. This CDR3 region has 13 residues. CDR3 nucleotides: TGCGCCAGCAGCCCGGACATGCACGATGAGCAGTTCTTC. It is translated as CASSPDMHDEQFF.

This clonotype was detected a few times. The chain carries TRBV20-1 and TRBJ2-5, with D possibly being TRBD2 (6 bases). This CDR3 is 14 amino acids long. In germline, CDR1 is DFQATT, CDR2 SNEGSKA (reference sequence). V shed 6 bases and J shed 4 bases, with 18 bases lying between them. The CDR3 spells CSATSAGRVETQYF. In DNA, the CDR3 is TGCAGTGCCACCTCCGCGGGGCGTGTAGAGACCCAGTACTTC.

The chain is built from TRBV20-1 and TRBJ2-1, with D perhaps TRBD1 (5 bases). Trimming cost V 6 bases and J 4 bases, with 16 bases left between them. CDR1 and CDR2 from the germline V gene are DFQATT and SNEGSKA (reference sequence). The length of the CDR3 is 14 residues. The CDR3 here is CSADPRVSYNEQFF. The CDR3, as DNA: TGCAGTGCCGACCCCAGGGTCTCATACAATGAGCAGTTCTTC.

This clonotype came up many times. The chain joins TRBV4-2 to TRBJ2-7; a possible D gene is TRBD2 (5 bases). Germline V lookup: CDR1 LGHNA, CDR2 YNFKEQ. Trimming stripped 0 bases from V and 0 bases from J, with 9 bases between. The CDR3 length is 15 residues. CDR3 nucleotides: TGTGCCAGCAGCCAAGAAACGGGAAGCTCCTACGAGCAGTACTTC. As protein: CASSQETGSSYEQYF.

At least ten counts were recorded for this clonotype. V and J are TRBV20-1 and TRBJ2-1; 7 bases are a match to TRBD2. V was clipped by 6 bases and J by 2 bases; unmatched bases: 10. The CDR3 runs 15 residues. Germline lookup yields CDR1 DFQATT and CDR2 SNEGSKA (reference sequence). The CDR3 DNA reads TGCAGTGCCCCTCTGAGGGAGGGACCCTACAATGAGCAGTTCTTC. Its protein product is CSAPLREGPYNEQFF.

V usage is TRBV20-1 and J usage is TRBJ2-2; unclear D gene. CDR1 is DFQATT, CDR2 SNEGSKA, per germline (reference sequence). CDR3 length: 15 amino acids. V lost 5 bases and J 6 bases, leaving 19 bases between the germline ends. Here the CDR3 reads CSALPDRGDAGELFF. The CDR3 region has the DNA TGCAGTGCTCTACCAGATCGCGGCGACGCCGGGGAGCTGTTTTTT.

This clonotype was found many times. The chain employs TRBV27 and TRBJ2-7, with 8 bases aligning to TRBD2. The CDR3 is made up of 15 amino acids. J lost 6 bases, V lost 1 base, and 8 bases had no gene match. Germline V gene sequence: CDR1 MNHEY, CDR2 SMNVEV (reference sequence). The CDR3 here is CASSLLSGSLSEQYF. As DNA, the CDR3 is TGTGCCAGCAGTTTATTGAGCGGGAGTTTAAGCGAGCAGTACTTC.

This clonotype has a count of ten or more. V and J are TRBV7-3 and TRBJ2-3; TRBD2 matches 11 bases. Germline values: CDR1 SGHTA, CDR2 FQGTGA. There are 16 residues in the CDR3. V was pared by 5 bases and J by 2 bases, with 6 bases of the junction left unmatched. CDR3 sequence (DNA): TGTGCCAGCAGCCCGGGACTAGCGGAGGACACAGATACGCAGTATTTT. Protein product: CASSPGLAEDTDTQYF.

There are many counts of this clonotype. CDR3 sequence (DNA): TGCGCCAGCAGTGGAAGGGCTAGCTCCTACAATGAGCAGTTCTTC. It encodes CASSGRASSYNEQFF. This chain connects TRBV10-2 to TRBJ2-1, with D unclear. Trimming took 4 bases from V and 0 from J, leaving 10 bases between them. The germline CDR1 and CDR2 sequences are WSHSY and SAAADI. The CDR3 has 15 amino acids.

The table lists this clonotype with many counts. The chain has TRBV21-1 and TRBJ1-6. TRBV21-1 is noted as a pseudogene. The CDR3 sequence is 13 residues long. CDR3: CASTEEDHSPLHF. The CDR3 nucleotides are TGTGCCAGCACAGAGGAGGATCATTCACCCCTCCACTTT.

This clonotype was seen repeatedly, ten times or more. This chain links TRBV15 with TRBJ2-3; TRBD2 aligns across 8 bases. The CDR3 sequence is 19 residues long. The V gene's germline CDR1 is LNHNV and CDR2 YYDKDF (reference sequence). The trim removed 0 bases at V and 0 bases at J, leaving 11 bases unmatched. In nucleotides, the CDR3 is TGTGCCACCAGCAGAGATACCCCCATGATAGCGGGGAGCACAGATACGCAGTATTTT. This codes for CATSRDTPMIAGSTDTQYF.

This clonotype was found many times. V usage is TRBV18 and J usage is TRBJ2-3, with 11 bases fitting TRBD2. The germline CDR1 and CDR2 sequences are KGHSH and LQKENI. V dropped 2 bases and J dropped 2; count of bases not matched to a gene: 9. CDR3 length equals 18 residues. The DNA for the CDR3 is TGTGCCAGCTCACCAATTAGCGGGAGGGCCGAAGCCACAGATACGCAGTATTTT. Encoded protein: CASSPISGRAEATDTQYF.

The CDR3 bases are TGCAGTGCTAGAGATCTTAATCCCGAGCAGTACTTC. Protein sequence: CSARDLNPEQYF. The V gene is TRBV20-1, the J gene TRBJ2-7; D is unresolved. Per germline, CDR1 DFQATT and CDR2 SNEGSKA (reference sequence). The ends were cut back, 0 bases at V and 6 bases at J, with 9 bases in the middle. CDR3 size: 12 residues.

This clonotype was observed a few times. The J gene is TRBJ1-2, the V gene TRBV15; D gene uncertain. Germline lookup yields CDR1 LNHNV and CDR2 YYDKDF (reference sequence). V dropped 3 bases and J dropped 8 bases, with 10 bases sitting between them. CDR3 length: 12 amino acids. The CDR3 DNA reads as TGTGCCACCAGCAGCGACGCTCTCGGCTACACCTTC. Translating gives CATSSDALGYTF.

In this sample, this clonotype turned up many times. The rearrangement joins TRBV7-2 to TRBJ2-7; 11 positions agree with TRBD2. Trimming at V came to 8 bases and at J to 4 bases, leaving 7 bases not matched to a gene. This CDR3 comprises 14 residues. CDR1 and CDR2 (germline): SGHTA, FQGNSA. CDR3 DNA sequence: TGTGCCAGCTCGATAGCGGGGGGGAGTTACGAGCAGTACTTC. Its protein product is CASSIAGGSYEQYF.

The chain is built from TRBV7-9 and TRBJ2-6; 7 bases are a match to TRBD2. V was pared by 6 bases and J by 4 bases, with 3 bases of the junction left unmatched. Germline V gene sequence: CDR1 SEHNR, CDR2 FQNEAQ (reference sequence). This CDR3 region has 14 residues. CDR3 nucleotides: TGTGCCAGCAGGGCGGGAGCCGGGGCCAACGTCCTGACTTTC. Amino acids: CASRAGAGANVLTF.

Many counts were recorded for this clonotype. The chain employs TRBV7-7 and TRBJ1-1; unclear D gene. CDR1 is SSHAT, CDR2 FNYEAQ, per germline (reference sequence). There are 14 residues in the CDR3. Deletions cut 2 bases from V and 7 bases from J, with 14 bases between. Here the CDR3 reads CASSLREVVGEAFF. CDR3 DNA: TGTGCCAGCAGCTTAAGGGAGGTGGTTGGTGAAGCTTTCTTT. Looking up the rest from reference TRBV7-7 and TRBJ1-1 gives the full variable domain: GAGVSQSPRYKVTKRGQDVTLRCDPISSHATLYWYQQALGQGPEFLTYFNYEAQPDKSGLPSDRFSAERPEGSISTLTIQRTEQRDSAMYRCASSLREVVGEAFFGQGTRLTVV.